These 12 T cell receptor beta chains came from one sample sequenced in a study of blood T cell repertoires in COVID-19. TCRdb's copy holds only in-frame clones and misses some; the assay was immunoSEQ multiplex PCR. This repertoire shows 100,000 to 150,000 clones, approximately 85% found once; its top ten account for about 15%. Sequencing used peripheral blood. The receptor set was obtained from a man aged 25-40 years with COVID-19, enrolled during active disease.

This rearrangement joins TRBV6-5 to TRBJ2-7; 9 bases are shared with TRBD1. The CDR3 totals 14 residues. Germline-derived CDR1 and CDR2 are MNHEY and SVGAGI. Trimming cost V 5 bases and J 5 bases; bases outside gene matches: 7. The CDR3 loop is CASSRGTGRDEQYF. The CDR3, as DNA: TGTGCCAGCAGTCGCGGGACAGGGAGGGACGAGCAGTACTTC.

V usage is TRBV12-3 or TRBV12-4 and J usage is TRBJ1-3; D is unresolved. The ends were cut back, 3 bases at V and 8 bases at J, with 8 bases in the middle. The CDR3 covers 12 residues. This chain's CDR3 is CASSLTADTIYF. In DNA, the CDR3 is TGTGCCAGCAGTTTGACGGCGGACACCATATATTTT.

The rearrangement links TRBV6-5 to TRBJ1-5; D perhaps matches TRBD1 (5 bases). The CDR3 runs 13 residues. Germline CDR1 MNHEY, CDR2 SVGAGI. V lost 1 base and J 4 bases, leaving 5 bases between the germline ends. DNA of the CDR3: TGTGCCAGCAGTTACTACAGGAATCAGCCCCAGCATTTT. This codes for CASSYYRNQPQHF.

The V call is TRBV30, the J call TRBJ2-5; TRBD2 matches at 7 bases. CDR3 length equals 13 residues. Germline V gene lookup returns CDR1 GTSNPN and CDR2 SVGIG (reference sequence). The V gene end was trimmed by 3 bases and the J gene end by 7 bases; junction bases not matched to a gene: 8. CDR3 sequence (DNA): TGTGCCTGGAGGATAGACCAGCGGGGGACCCAGTACTTC. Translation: CAWRIDQRGTQYF.

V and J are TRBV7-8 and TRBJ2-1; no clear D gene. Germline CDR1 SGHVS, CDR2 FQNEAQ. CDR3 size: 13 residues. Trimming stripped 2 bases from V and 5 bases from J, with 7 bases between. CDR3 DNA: TGTGCCAGCAGCTTAATGTTAAACAATGAGCAGTTCTTC. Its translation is CASSLMLNNEQFF.

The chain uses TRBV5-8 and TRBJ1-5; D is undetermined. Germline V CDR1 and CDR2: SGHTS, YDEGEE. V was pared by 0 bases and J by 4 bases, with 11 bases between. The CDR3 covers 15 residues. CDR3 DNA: TGTGCCAGCAGCTTGGCCGTGGCGGTAAATCAGCCCCAGCATTTT. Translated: CASSLAVAVNQPQHF. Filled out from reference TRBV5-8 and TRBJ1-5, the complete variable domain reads EAGVTQSPTHLIKTRGQQATLRCSPISGHTSVYWYQQALGLGLQFLLWYDEGEERNRGNFPPRFSGRQFPNYSSELNVNALELEDSALYLCASSLAVAVNQPQHFGDGTRLSIL.

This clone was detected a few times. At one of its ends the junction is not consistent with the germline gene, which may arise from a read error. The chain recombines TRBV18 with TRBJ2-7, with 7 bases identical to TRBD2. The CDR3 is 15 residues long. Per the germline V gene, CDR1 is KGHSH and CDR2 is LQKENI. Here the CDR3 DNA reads TGTGCCAGCTCAGCACCAGCGGGACCCGGGGGGGAGCAGTACTTC. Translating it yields CASSAPAGPGGEQYF.

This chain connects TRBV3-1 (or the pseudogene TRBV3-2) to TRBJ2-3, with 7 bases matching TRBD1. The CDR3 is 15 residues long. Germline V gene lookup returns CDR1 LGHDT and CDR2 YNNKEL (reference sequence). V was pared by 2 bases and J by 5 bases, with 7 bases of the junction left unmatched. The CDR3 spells CASSQSKGAEDTQYF. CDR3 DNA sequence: TGTGCCAGCAGCCAAAGTAAGGGGGCCGAAGATACGCAGTATTTT.

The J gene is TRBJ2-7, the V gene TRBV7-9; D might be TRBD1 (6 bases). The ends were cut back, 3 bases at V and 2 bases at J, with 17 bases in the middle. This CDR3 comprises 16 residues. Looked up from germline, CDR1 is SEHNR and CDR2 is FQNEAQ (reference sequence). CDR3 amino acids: CASSFSTGQGTYEQYF. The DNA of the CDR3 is TGTGCCAGCAGCTTTTCTACAGGGCAAGGTACCTACGAGCAGTACTTC.

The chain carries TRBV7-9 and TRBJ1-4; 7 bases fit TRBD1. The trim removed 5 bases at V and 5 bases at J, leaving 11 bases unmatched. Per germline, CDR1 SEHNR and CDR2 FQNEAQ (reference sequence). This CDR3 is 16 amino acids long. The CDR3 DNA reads TGTGCCAGCAGCCCCGATACAGGGGTGAGGAATGAAAAACTGTTTTTT. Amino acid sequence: CASSPDTGVRNEKLFF.

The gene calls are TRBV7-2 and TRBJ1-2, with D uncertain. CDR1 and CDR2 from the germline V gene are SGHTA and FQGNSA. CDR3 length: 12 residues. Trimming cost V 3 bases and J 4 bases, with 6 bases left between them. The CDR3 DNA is TGTGCCAGCAGCTTGTCCCTCTATGGCTACACCTTC. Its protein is CASSLSLYGYTF. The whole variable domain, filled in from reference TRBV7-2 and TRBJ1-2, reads GAGVSQSPSNKVTEKGKDVELRCDPISGHTALYWYRQSLGQGLEFLIYFQGNSAPDKSGLPSDRFSAERTGGSVSTLTIQRTQQEDSAVYLCASSLSLYGYTFGSGTRLTVV.

CDR3 sequence: CASADRVNYGYTF. The CDR3 bases are TGTGCCAGCGCGGACAGGGTTAACTATGGCTACACCTTC. The genes are TRBV18 and TRBJ1-2, with 8 bases matching TRBD1. The CDR3 runs to 13 residues. The germline gives CDR1 KGHSH, CDR2 LQKENI. J lost 1 base, V lost 8 bases, and 3 bases had no gene match.